Presented here are 9 T cell receptor beta chains from one specimen sequenced in a study of blood T cell repertoires in COVID-19. Assay: immunoSEQ multiplex PCR; the TCRdb copy retains only in-frame clones and omits some. The data hold tens of thousands of clones, with around four fifths observed a single time. Sequencing was done on a sample of peripheral blood. The receptors originated from a human donor in a cohort sampled during active COVID-19.

The genes are TRBV5-1 and TRBJ2-7; maybe TRBD1 (5 bases). V shed 0 bases and J shed 2 bases, with 15 bases lying between them. The CDR3 has 16 residues. Looked up from germline, CDR1 is SGHRS and CDR2 is YFSETQ. The CDR3 sequence: CASSLGPRVRTYEQYF. As DNA, the CDR3 is TGCGCCAGCAGCTTGGGACCCAGGGTAAGGACCTACGAGCAGTACTTC.

The chain recombines TRBV7-2 with TRBJ1-2, with TRBD1 identical over 7 bases. The junction had 7 bases not matched to a gene; V was cut back by 5 bases and J by 7 bases. CDR3 length equals 13 residues. Germline CDR1 and CDR2: SGHTA and FQGNSA. The CDR3: CASSPRQGAGYTF. The DNA for the CDR3 is TGTGCCAGCAGCCCGAGACAGGGAGCTGGCTACACCTTC.

V usage is TRBV2 and J usage is TRBJ1-2; 11 bases agree with TRBD1. J was trimmed by 3 bases and V by 1 base; bases with no gene match: 4. The CDR3 contains 16 residues. The germline gives CDR1 SNHLY, CDR2 FYNNEI. In DNA form, the CDR3 reads TGTGCCAGCAGTGAAGGGGGACAGGGGGGACACTATGGCTACACCTTC. This translates into CASSEGGQGGHYGYTF.

DNA for the CDR3: TGTGCCAGCAGCCCCGACAGGGGGAATTCACCCCTCCACTTT. It translates to CASSPDRGNSPLHF. The gene calls are TRBV7-2 and TRBJ1-6; 9 bases agree with TRBD1. CDR3 length: 14 amino acids. Germline-derived CDR1 and CDR2 are SGHTA and FQGNSA. Losses at the gene ends were 5 bases for V and 7 bases for J; bases not matched to a gene: 3.

This clone has more than one count but fewer than ten. This chain connects TRBV29-1 to TRBJ2-5; TRBD1 agrees at 11 bases. The CDR3 is 15 residues long. V trimming: 3 bases; J trimming: 5 bases; junction bases outside the gene matches: 8. The germline gives CDR1 SQVTM, CDR2 ANQGSEA. The CDR3 DNA sequence: TGCAGCGTTGATTGGGGACAGGGGGGCCGGGAGACCCAGTACTTC. This codes for CSVDWGQGGRETQYF.

The chain uses TRBV18 and TRBJ1-4; D may be TRBD1 (5 bases). Trimming pared 0 bases from V and 16 bases from J, leaving 12 bases between. The CDR3 totals 12 residues. Germline lookup yields CDR1 KGHSH and CDR2 LQKENI. The CDR3 protein is CASSPPGGAPFF. CDR3 nucleotides: TGTGCCAGCTCACCACCCGGAGGGGCGCCGTTTTTT.

The chain joins TRBV6-2 or TRBV6-3 to TRBJ2-5; TRBD1 aligns across 7 bases. CDR3 length: 16 residues. Germline lookup yields CDR1 MNHEY and CDR2 SVGEGT. The J segment lost 0 bases and the V segment lost 6 bases, leaving 10 bases of the junction unmatched. CDR3: CASSSAGTVYQETQYF. The CDR3 coding sequence is TGTGCCAGCAGCTCTGCCGGGACAGTGTACCAAGAGACCCAGTACTTC.

V gene TRBV15 combines with J gene TRBJ2-1, with D possibly being TRBD1 (5 bases). The CDR3 loop spans 13 amino acids. The germline CDR1 and CDR2 sequences are LNHNV and YYDKDF (reference sequence). V was clipped by 6 bases and J by 6 bases, with 12 bases between them. CDR3 in DNA: TGTGCCACCAGTGGCCGTAGGGGCAATGAGCAGTTCTTC. This translates into CATSGRRGNEQFF.

This chain links TRBV29-1 with TRBJ2-5; D unclear. The CDR3 length is 13 residues. The V end lost 3 bases, the J end lost 3 bases, and 11 bases lay between the germline ends. Germline-derived CDR1 and CDR2 are SQVTM and ANQGSEA. The CDR3 DNA reads as TGCAGCGTTGACCCCAGGCAGAAAGAGACCCAGTACTTC. Its translation is CSVDPRQKETQYF.